The 8 T cell receptor beta chains below come from one sample, sequenced in a study of human T cells and chemical hapten exposure. Time point: patch test 1, 2 weeks after DPC sensitization. Specified treatment: therapeutic diphenylcyclopropenone sensitization with weekly scalp DPC. MiXCR was run by TCRdb on the RACE reads, yielding one entry per CDR3 protein. The sample gives 150,000 or so distinct CDR3 sequences, more than 12% of which show up once; 1.5% to 2% is in the top ten. The starting material was whole blood, obtained in connection with sensitization to the hapten diphenylcyclopropenone (DPC). The source is a woman in her 30s with alopecia areata. Some clones in this sample may be carry-over from other donors' samples.

This clonotype has only a few counts. This sequence joins TRBV12-3 or TRBV12-4 and TRBJ1-5; 10 positions match TRBD1. The CDR3 has 13 residues. With 4 bases clipped from V and 7 bases from J, the junction kept 1 base outside the gene matches. CDR3 in DNA: TGTGCCAGCAGTTGGACAGGGGGGCAGCCCCAGCATTTT. It is translated as CASSWTGGQPQHF.

The rearrangement joins TRBV7-9 to TRBJ2-7, with D perhaps matching TRBD1 or TRBD2 (6 bases each). Trimming pared 2 bases from V and 6 bases from J, leaving 14 bases between. This CDR3 is 14 amino acids long. CDR1 SEHNR and CDR2 FQNEAQ come from the germline V gene (reference sequence). The DNA of the CDR3 is TGTGCCAGCAGCTTATATGAAGGAGGGGGCGAGCAGTACTTC. Amino acids: CASSLYEGGGEQYF.

This clonotype has more than one count but fewer than ten. The rearrangement joins TRBV7-3 to TRBJ2-3; the D gene is possibly TRBD1 (7 bases). The germline V gene encodes CDR1 SGHTA and CDR2 FQGTGA. The CDR3 has 14 amino acids. V lost 1 base and J lost 9, with 14 bases in between. CDR3 DNA sequence: TGTGCCAGCAGCTTAAACGCAGGGGGAGGAACGCAGTATTTT. Its protein product is CASSLNAGGGTQYF.

Comments on this clonotype: One end of the junction varies from germline; a read error may be responsible. The V and J genes are TRBV19 and TRBJ1-4; the D is unclear. Per the germline V gene, CDR1 is LNHDA and CDR2 is SQIVND (reference sequence). The CDR3 sequence is 16 residues long. DNA for the CDR3: TGTGCCAGTACGAGGGCAGAACGACCAACTAATGAAAATCTGTTTTTT. Translating gives CASTRAERPTNENLFF.

The chain carries TRBV6-5 and TRBJ1-2; possible D gene TRBD1, 6 bases. The CDR3 is 12 residues long. Germline CDR1 is MNHEY and CDR2 is SVGAGI. Trimming took 6 bases from V and 4 from J, leaving 9 bases between them. CDR3 coding DNA: TGTGCCAGCAGAAAGGGGGTCTATGGCTACACCTTC. Translating gives CASRKGVYGYTF.

V gene TRBV28 combines with J gene TRBJ2-7; tentatively, D is TRBD1 (5 bases). V was cut by 8 bases and J by 3 bases, with 8 bases left in between. CDR1 is MDHEN and CDR2 is SYDVKM in the germline V gene. The CDR3 runs to 11 residues. CDR3 residues: CASQGDYEQYF. The DNA of the CDR3 is TGTGCCAGCCAGGGCGACTACGAGCAGTACTTC. Combining the CDR3 with reference TRBV28 and TRBJ2-7 gives the whole variable domain DVKVTQSSRYLVKRTGEKVFLECVQDMDHENMFWYRQDPGLGLRLIYFSYDVKMKEKGDIPEGYSVSREKKERFSLILESASTNQTSMYLCASQGDYEQYFGPGTRLTVT.

This clonotype occurred a few times. J is TRBJ2-1 and V is TRBV28; D is perhaps TRBD1 (6 bases). Germline lookup yields CDR1 MDHEN and CDR2 SYDVKM. The CDR3 sequence is 15 residues long. V was clipped by 7 bases and J by 7 bases, with 20 bases between them. CDR3 in DNA: TGTGCCAGCATCCCGGCAGGGGCGGAAGGGAATGAGCAGTTCTTC. Translation: CASIPAGAEGNEQFF.

The rearrangement links TRBV5-8 to TRBJ2-1; 8 bases are shared with TRBD1. The CDR3 runs 16 residues. Germline V gene sequence: CDR1 SGHTS, CDR2 YDEGEE. With V trimmed by 1 base and J by 2 bases, 5 bases remained unmatched. The CDR3 is CASSLFQGAAYNEQFF. CDR3 coding DNA: TGTGCCAGCAGCTTGTTTCAGGGGGCCGCCTACAATGAGCAGTTCTTC.